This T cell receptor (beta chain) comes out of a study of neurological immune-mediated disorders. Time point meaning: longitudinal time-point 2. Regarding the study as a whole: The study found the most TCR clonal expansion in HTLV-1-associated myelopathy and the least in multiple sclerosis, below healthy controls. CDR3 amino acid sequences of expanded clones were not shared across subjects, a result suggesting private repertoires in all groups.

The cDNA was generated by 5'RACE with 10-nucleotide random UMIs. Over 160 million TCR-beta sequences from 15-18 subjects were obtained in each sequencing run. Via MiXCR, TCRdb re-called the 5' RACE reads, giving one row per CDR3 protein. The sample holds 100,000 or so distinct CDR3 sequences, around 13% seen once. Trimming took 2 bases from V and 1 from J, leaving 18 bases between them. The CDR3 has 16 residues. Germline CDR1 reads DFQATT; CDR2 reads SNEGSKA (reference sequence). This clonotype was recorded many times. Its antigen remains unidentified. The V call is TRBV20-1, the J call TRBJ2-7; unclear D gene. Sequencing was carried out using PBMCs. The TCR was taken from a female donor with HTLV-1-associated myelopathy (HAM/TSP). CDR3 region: CSARNRNTVLSYEQYF. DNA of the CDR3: TGCAGTGCTAGAAACCGGAATACCGTACTATCCTACGAGCAGTACTTC.